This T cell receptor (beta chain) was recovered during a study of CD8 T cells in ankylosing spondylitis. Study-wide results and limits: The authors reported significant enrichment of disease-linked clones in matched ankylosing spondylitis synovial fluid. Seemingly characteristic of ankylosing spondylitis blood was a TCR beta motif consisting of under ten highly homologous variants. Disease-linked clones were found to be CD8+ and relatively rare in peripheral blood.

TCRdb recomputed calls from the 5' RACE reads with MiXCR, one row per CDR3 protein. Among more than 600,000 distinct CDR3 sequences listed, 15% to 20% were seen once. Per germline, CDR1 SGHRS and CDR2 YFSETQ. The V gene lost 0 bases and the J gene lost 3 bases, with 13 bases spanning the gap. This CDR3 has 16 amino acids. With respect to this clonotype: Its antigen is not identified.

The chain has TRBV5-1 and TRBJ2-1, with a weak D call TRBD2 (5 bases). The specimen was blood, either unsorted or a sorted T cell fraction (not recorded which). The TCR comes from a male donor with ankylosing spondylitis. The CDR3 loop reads CASSLEAAAHYNEQFF. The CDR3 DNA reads TGCGCCAGCAGCTTGGAGGCAGCGGCACACTACAATGAGCAGTTCTTC.